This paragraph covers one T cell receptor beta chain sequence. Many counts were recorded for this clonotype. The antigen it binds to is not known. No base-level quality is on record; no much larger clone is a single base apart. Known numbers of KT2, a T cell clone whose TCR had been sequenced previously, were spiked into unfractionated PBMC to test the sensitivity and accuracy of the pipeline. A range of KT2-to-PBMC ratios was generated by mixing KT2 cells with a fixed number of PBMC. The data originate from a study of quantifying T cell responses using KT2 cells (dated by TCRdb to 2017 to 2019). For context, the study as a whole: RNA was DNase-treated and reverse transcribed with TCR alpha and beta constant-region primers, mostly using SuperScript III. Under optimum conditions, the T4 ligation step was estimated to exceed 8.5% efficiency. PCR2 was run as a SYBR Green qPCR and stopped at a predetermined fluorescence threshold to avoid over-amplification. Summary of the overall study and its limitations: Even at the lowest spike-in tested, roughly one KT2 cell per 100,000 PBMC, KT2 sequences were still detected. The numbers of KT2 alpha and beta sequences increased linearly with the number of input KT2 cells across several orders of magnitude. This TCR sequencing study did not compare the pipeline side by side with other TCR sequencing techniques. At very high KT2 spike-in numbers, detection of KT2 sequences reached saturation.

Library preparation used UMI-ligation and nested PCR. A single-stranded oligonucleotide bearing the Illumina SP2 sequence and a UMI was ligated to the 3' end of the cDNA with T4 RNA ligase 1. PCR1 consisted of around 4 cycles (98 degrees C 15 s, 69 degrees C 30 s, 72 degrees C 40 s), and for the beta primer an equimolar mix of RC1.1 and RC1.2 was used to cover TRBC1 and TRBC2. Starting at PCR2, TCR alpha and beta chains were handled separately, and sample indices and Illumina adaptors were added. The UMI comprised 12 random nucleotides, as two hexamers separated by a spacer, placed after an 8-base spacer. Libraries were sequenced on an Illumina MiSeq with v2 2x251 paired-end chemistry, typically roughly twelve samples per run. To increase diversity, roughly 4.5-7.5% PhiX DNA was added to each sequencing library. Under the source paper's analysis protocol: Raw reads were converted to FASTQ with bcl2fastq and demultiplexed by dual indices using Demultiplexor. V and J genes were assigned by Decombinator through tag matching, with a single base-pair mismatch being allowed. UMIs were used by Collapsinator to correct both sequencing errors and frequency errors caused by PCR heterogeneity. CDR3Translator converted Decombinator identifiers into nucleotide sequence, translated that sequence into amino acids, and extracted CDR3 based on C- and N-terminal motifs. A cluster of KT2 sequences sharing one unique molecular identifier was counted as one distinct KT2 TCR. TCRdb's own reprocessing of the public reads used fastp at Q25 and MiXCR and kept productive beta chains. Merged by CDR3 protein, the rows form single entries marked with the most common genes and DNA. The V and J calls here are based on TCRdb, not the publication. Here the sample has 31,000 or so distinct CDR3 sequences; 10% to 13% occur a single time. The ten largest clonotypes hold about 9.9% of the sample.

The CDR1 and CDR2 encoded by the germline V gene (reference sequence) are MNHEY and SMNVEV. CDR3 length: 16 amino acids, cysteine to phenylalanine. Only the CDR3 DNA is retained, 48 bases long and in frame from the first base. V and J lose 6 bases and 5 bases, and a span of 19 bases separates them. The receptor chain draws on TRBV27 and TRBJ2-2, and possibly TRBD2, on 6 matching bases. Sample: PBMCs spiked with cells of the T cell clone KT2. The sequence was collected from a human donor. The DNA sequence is TGTGCCAGCAGCCTCCTCCGGGACTTACCAACCGGGGAGCTGTTTTTT. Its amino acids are CASSLLRDLPTGELFF.